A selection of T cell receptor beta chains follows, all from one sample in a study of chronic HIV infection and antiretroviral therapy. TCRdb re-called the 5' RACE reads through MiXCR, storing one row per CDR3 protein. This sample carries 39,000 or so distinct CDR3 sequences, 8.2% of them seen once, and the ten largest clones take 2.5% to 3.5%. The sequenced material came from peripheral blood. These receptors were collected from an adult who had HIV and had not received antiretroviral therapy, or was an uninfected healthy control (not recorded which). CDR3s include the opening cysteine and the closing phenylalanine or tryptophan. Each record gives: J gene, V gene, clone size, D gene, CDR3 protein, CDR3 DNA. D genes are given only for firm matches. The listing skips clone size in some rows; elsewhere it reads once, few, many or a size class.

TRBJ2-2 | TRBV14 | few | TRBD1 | CASSLGGQGDTGELFF | TGTGCCAGCAGCCTCGGGGGACAGGGGGACACCGGGGAGCTGTTTTTT
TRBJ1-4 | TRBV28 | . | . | CASNLEGKLFF | TGTGCCAGCAACTTAGAAGGAAAACTGTTTTTT
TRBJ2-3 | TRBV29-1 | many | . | CSVTGGADTQYF | TGCAGCGTTACTGGTGGGGCAGATACGCAGTATTTT
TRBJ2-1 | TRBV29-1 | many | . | CSVVRSLGGNEQFF | TGCAGCGTTGTAAGGTCCCTCGGGGGCAATGAGCAGTTCTTC
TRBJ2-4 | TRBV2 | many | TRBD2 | CASSAAGAAKNIQYF | TGTGCCAGCAGTGCAGCGGGGGCGGCCAAAAACATTCAGTACTTC
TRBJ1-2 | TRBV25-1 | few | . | CASSEGRGGYGYTF | TGTGCCAGCAGTGAAGGTAGAGGGGGGTATGGCTACACCTTC
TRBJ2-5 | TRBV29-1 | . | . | CSAPQAETQYF | TGCAGCGCCCCACAGGCAGAGACCCAGTACTTC
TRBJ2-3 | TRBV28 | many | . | CASSLLPWPPSTDTQYF | TGTGCCAGCAGTTTACTCCCCTGGCCGCCTAGCACAGATACGCAGTATTTT
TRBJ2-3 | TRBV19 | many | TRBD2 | CASRRLAGVDTQYF | TGTGCCAGTAGAAGACTAGCGGGAGTGGATACGCAGTATTTT
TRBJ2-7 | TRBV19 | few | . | CASSRQAGRDEQYF | TGTGCCAGTAGCCGGCAGGCAGGGCGAGACGAGCAGTACTTC
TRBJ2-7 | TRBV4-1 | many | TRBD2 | CASSQDGLAGEQYF | TGCGCCAGCAGCCAAGACGGACTAGCGGGCGAGCAGTACTTC
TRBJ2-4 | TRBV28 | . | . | CASSSSGVLAKNIQYF | TGTGCCAGCAGTTCCTCCGGGGTATTAGCCAAAAACATTCAGTACTTC
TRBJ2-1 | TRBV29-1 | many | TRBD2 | CSVEGSGRADEQFF | TGCAGCGTTGAGGGTAGCGGGAGGGCCGATGAGCAGTTCTTC
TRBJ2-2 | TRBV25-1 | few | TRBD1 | CASSSGTGDTGELFF | TGTGCCAGCAGTTCCGGGACAGGGGATACCGGGGAGCTGTTTTTT
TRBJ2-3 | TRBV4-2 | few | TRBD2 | CASDPGTSGSYTQYF | TGTGCCAGCGATCCCGGGACTAGCGGGAGTTATACGCAGTATTTT
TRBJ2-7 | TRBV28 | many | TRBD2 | CASSLSGRTYEQYF | TGTGCCAGCAGTCTTAGCGGGAGGACCTACGAGCAGTACTTC
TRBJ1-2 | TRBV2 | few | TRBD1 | CASRDYRGFNYGYTF | TGTGCCAGCAGGGATTACAGGGGTTTCAACTATGGCTACACCTTC
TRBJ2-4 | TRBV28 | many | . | CASSPSEGTKNIQYF | TGTGCCAGCAGTCCCTCCGAGGGGACCAAAAACATTCAGTACTTC
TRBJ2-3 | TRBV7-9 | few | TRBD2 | CASSLGLADTDTQYF | TGTGCCAGCAGCTTAGGACTAGCAGACACAGATACGCAGTATTTT
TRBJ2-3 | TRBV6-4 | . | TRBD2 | CASSLVAGDTDTQYF | TGTGCCAGCAGCCTAGTAGCGGGAGATACAGATACGCAGTATTTT
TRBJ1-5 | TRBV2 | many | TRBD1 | CARGGGRQGDQPQHF | TGTGCCAGAGGAGGGGGGCGACAGGGCGATCAGCCCCAGCATTTT
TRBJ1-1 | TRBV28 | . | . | CASSYLDTETFF | TGTGCCAGCAGTTACCTGGACACTGAAACTTTCTTT
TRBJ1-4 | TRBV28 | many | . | CANRVDSEKLFF | TGTGCCAACAGGGTGGATAGCGAAAAACTGTTTTTT
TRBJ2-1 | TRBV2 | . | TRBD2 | CASSASGRYNEQFF | TGTGCCAGCAGTGCTAGCGGGAGGTACAATGAGCAGTTCTTC
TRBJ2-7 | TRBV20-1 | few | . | CSARDLRHYEQYF | TGCAGTGCTAGAGATCTTAGGCATTACGAGCAGTACTTC
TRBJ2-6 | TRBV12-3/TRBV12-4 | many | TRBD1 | CASSYPGTVLSGANVLTF | TGTGCCAGCAGTTACCCCGGGACAGTCCTCTCTGGGGCCAACGTCCTGACTTTC
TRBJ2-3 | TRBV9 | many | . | CASSVEGGSTDTQYF | TGTGCCAGCAGCGTAGAAGGGGGAAGCACAGATACGCAGTATTTT
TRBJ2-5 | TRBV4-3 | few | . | CASSQDLTSQETQYF | TGCGCCAGCAGCCAAGATTTAACTAGCCAAGAGACCCAGTACTTC
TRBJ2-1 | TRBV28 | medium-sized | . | CASSLSGPVYNEQFF | TGTGCCAGCAGTTTATCCGGGCCGGTCTACAATGAGCAGTTCTTC
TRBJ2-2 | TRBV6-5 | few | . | CASSYDSGAGELFF | TGTGCCAGCAGTTACGATTCAGGGGCCGGGGAGCTGTTTTTT
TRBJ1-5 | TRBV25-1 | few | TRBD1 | CASSDGEGASNQPQHF | TGTGCCAGCAGTGACGGGGAGGGGGCTAGCAATCAGCCCCAGCATTTT
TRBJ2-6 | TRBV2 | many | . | CASLSMEPWANVLTF | TGTGCCAGCCTATCAATGGAGCCCTGGGCCAACGTCCTGACTTTC
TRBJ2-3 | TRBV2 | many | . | CASSASTLPGDTQYF | TGTGCCAGCTCAGCCTCTACACTACCTGGGGATACGCAGTATTTT
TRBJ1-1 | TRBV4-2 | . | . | CASSQEEGFTGAFF | TGTGCCAGCAGCCAAGAAGAGGGCTTTACCGGTGCTTTCTTT
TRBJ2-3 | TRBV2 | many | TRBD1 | CASRLTGGTTDTQYF | TGTGCCAGCAGACTGACAGGGGGCACCACAGATACGCAGTATTTT
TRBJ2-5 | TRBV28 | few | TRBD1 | CASSRDRIQETQYF | TGTGCCAGCAGCAGGGACAGGATACAAGAGACCCAGTACTTC
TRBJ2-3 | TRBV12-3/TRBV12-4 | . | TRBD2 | CASSPVPGLAGGLADTQYF | TGTGCCAGCAGCCCAGTCCCGGGACTAGCGGGAGGGTTGGCAGATACGCAGTATTTT
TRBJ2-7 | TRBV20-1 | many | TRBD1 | CSAREDRDYEQYF | TGCAGTGCTAGAGAGGACAGGGACTACGAGCAGTACTTC
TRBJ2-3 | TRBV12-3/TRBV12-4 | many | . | CASSTGEEDTQYF | TGTGCCAGTTCCACAGGGGAGGAAGATACGCAGTATTTT
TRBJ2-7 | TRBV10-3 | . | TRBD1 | CAISDGQGNYEQYF | TGTGCCATCAGCGACGGACAGGGTAACTACGAGCAGTACTTC
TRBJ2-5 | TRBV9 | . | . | CASSPSPETQYF | TGTGCCAGCAGCCCCTCCCCTGAGACCCAGTACTTC
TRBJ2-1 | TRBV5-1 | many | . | CASSHLPGSNNEQFF | TGCGCCAGCAGCCATCTACCCGGGAGTAACAATGAGCAGTTCTTC
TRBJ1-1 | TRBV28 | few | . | CATESYRAEAFF | TGTGCCACCGAAAGCTATCGCGCTGAAGCTTTCTTT
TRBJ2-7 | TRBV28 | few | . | CASRDIYEQYF | TGTGCCAGCCGGGACATCTACGAGCAGTACTTC
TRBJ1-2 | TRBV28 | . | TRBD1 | CASSRGQGSYGYTF | TGTGCCAGCAGTCGGGGACAGGGGTCTTATGGCTACACCTTC
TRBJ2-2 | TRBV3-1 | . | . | CASSRRTSQNTGELFF | TGTGCCAGCAGCCGTCGGACGTCCCAGAACACCGGGGAGCTGTTTTTT
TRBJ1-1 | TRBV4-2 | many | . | CASSQELRGSTEAFF | TGTGCCAGCAGCCAAGAACTTAGGGGGAGCACTGAAGCTTTCTTT
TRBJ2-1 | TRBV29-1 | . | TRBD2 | CSAGLAGGSEQFF | TGCAGCGCAGGACTAGCGGGAGGGAGTGAGCAGTTCTTC
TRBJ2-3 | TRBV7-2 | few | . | CASSLAGSRSTDTQYF | TGTGCCAGCAGCTTAGCCGGCTCACGATCCACAGATACGCAGTATTTT
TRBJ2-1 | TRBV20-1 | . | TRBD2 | CSARGSGRANEQFF | TGCAGTGCTAGAGGTAGCGGGAGGGCGAATGAGCAGTTCTTC
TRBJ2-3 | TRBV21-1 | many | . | CASSKEGVAGAVDTQYF | TGTGCCAGCAGCAAAGAGGGAGTAGCGGGAGCGGTTGATACGCAGTATTTT
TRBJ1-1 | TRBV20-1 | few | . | CSASRMNTEAFF | TGCAGTGCTAGCCGAATGAACACTGAAGCTTTCTTT
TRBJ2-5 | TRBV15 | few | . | CATSRVYGSNQETQYF | TGTGCCACCAGCAGAGTTTACGGGAGTAATCAAGAGACCCAGTACTTC